This TCR beta chain was observed in a study of CD8 T cells in Susac syndrome (dated by TCRdb to about 2019). Turning to the overall study: Of the Susac syndrome patients who were sequenced, roughly six had clinically active disease and roughly eight were in clinical remission. At blood withdrawal, Susac syndrome patients were therapy-naive, treated with corticosteroids (with IVIg additionally given to some), or treated with IVIg alone. Whether CD8+ T cell activation and differentiation in Susac syndrome was antigen driven was tested using repertoire sequencing. CD8+ T cell repertoire clonality was compared between around eleven healthy donors, some 14 Susac syndrome patients and approximately 16 multiple sclerosis patients. Paper-wide results and their limitations: Clonal expansion was seen in Susac syndrome CD8+ repertoires, peaking in CD8+ TEMRA cells and being greater in clinically active patients than in remitting ones. In the total CD8+ and CD8+ TEMRA repertoires, around 15 and five Susac-specific public clones, respectively, were identified. The TCR sequencing and HLA analysis was acknowledged to have included a relatively small number of individuals.

Peripheral blood CD8+ and CD4+ T cells from healthy donors, Susac syndrome patients and multiple sclerosis patients were profiled using high-throughput TCR beta sequencing. The Susac syndrome patients fulfilled recently defined diagnostic criteria for definite or probable disease. Bulk CD8+ and CD4+ T cells were purified magnetically by negative isolation, whereas CD8+ TEMRA cells were enriched by FACS. Blood was collected in EDTA tubes and processed within 24 hours, with PBMCs isolated through density gradient centrifugation. PBMCs destined for TCR sequencing were cryopreserved in liquid nitrogen and later thawed in a 37 °C water bath. Purity of sorted or isolated CD4+, CD8+ and CD8+ TEMRA cells was at least 90%. Trimming takes 3 bases from V and 3 bases from J, and the germline ends sit 9 bases apart. From its cysteine to its phenylalanine, the CDR3 spans 14 amino acids. The kept DNA is CDR3 alone, 42 bases in frame from the first base.

Of note for this clonotype: The antigen it binds to is not known. Base qualities are not provided; no much larger clone lies one nucleotide away.

RNA was extracted using the RNeasy kit, and roughly 0.45 to 1 ug of the RNA was reverse transcribed with random hexamers. TCR beta CDR3 regions were amplified with the immunoSEQ multiplex PCR assay covering 54 Vbeta and 13 Jbeta segments. Bias from PCR amplification was corrected by using a synthetic template baseline for primer optimization and for computational correction. In the authors' own workflow: Reads were assigned to V, D and J genes according to IMGT and analyzed in immunoSEQ Analyzer, with only productive sequences retained. To calculate clonality, Shannon entropy was normalized by log2 of the number of productive unique sequences and then subtracted from one. For each patient and control, public and private clones were evaluated among the 100 most prevalent clones. Clones were defined as Susac-specific if absent from the healthy and MS cohorts, from 1052 published viral clones and from other ImmuneACCESS disease sequences. TCRdb trimmed public reads at Q25 via fastp, called clones via MiXCR and kept in-frame beta chains. When rows share a CDR3 protein, they turn into one entry using the most common DNA and genes. Here the V and J calls rest on TCRdb's processing, not on the authors' analysis. The sample contains about 130,000 distinct CDR3 sequences, over 90% of them found a single time. The ten top clones hold 0.18% of the sample.

The chain couples TRBV12-3 or TRBV12-4 to TRBJ2-4, and possibly TRBD2, on 7 matching bases. The sample consisted of CD8+ T cells from PBMCs. The origin of this receptor is a human donor with Susac syndrome. CDR3 region: CASSLGGRKNIQYF. The DNA sequence reads TGTGCCAGCAGTTTGGGGGGGCGCAAAAACATTCAGTACTTC.